The 31 T cell receptor beta chains below all came from one sample that was sequenced in a study of CD8+CD57+ T cells in acquired aplastic anemia. It was genomic DNA that served as the template for profiling TCR beta VDJ and CDR3. In TCRdb, the reads were re-called with MiXCR into one record per CDR3 protein. This sample has about 270,000 distinct CDR3 sequences, with roughly 50% found just once. Sequenced: sorted CD4+, CD8+, or CD8+CD57+ T cells (not recorded which) from PBMCs. These receptors originate from a human donor with severe aplastic anemia or a healthy control (not recorded which).

This clonotype has a count of ten or more. V is TRBV19 and J is TRBJ2-7, with D possibly TRBD1 on 7 matching bases. The length of the CDR3 is 16 residues. Germline loops: CDR1 LNHDA, CDR2 SQIVND (reference sequence). Trimming pared 5 bases from V and 1 base from J, leaving 18 bases between. CDR3 sequence: CASSAGGAGGSYEQYF. CDR3 DNA: TGTGCCAGTAGTGCGGGCGGGGCAGGGGGATCCTACGAGCAGTACTTC.

The rearrangement uses TRBV7-8 and TRBJ1-5; tentative D call: TRBD1 (6 bases). This CDR3 has 16 residues. The germline CDR1 and CDR2 sequences are SGHVS and FQNEAQ. V lost 5 bases, J lost 2 bases, and 16 bases lay in between. CDR3 sequence reads: CASSPTAGEGNQPQHF. DNA for the CDR3: TGTGCCAGCAGCCCCACCGCAGGGGAGGGCAATCAGCCCCAGCATTTT.

The V and J genes are TRBV5-1 and TRBJ1-1; D perhaps matches TRBD1 (6 bases). The CDR3 contains 17 residues. Germline V gene lookup returns CDR1 SGHRS and CDR2 YFSETQ. Trimming shortened V by 3 bases and J by 3 bases, and 21 bases separated the two germline ends. Here the CDR3 reads CASSSEVGGVRYTEAFF. CDR3 DNA sequence: TGCGCCAGCAGCTCCGAGGTCGGGGGCGTACGGTACACTGAAGCTTTCTTT.

This clonotype occurred a few times. The chain is built from TRBV29-1 and TRBJ1-2, with D possibly matching TRBD1 (5 bases). The CDR3 has 15 amino acids. Germline lookup yields CDR1 SQVTM and CDR2 ANQGSEA. V dropped 4 bases and J dropped 8 bases, with 23 bases sitting between them. The CDR3 coding sequence is TGCAGCGTTGTAGGGACCCATCGGATGGGTGTGGGCTACACCTTC. Encoded protein: CSVVGTHRMGVGYTF.

This clonotype has a count of ten or more. The J gene is TRBJ1-1, the V gene TRBV6-5, with 7 bases identical to TRBD1. The CDR3 covers 12 residues. Looked up from germline, CDR1 is MNHEY and CDR2 is SVGAGI. Unmatched junction bases numbered 3, after V lost 7 bases and J lost 4 bases. CDR3 sequence: CASTPGGTEAFF. DNA of the CDR3: TGTGCCAGCACCCCAGGGGGCACTGAAGCTTTCTTT.

The chain employs TRBV9 and TRBJ2-3; D may be TRBD2 (6 bases). CDR3 size: 14 residues. V lost 2 bases and J 4 bases, leaving 11 bases between the germline ends. Per the germline V gene, CDR1 is SGDLS and CDR2 is YYNGEE. CDR3 amino acids: CASSVSGRADTQYF. For the CDR3, the DNA is TGTGCCAGCAGCGTCTCCGGGAGAGCAGATACGCAGTATTTT. The full variable domain, completed using reference TRBV9 and TRBJ2-3, is DSGVTQTPKHLITATGQRVTLRCSPRSGDLSVYWYQQSLDQGLQFLIQYYNGEERAKGNILERFSAQQFPDLHSELNLSSLELGDSALYFCASSVSGRADTQYFGPGTRLTVL.

The sample holds many counts of this clonotype. This chain joins TRBV19 and TRBJ1-2; 9 bases map to TRBD1. The CDR3 covers 14 residues. Trimming took 6 bases from V and 3 from J; bases not matched to a gene: 5. The germline V gene encodes CDR1 LNHDA and CDR2 SQIVND (reference sequence). The CDR3 nucleotides are TGTGCCAGTAGCAGGACAGGGGCCGACTATGGCTACACCTTC. Residues: CASSRTGADYGYTF.

In regard to this clonotype: This may be a read error, as it is one base from a much larger clone. The chain couples TRBV16 to TRBJ1-1; D remains ambiguous. Germline V gene sequence: CDR1 KGHSY, CDR2 FQNENV. The CDR3 sequence is 14 residues long. The chain's CDR3 is CASSQSLGITEALF. CDR3 DNA sequence: TGTGCCAGCAGCCAATCGCTAGGGATCACTGAAGCTCTCTTT.

V gene TRBV5-6 combines with J gene TRBJ1-1; 10 nucleotides line up with TRBD1. With 7 bases clipped from V and 5 bases from J, the junction kept 8 bases outside the gene matches. The CDR3 runs to 14 residues. CDR1 and CDR2 (germline): SGHDT, YYEEEE. CDR3 bases: TGTGCCAGCGGGCCGGGACAGGGGCGGACTGAAGCTTTCTTT. Translation gives CASGPGQGRTEAFF.

In regard to this clonotype: The final CDR3 position lacks the conserved phenylalanine or tryptophan, pointing to a likely read error. The chain is built from TRBV12-3 or TRBV12-4 and TRBJ2-2, with D unresolved. This CDR3 contains 15 residues. Trimming removed 1 base from V and 1 base from J, with 7 bases in between. The CDR3 here is CASSLGHQNTGELFL. For the CDR3, the DNA is TGTGCCAGCAGTTTAGGACACCAGAACACCGGGGAGCTGTTTCTT.

This clonotype was observed a handful of times. The gene calls are TRBV19 and TRBJ1-1; unclear D gene. V dropped 8 bases and J dropped 6 bases, with 13 bases sitting between them. This CDR3 contains 12 residues. Germline V gene lookup returns CDR1 LNHDA and CDR2 SQIVND (reference sequence). As DNA, the CDR3 is TGTGCCAGTCCGGGTGAGGGATCTGAAGCTTTCTTT. Translating gives CASPGEGSEAFF.

This clonotype was seen at least ten times. This sequence joins TRBV5-1 and TRBJ2-7; the D gene could be TRBD1 or TRBD2 (5 bases each). Germline V CDR1 and CDR2: SGHRS, YFSETQ. Trimming shortened V by 4 bases and J by 2 bases, and 19 bases separated the two germline ends. The CDR3 contains 16 residues. In DNA form, the CDR3 reads TGCGCCAGCAGCATCCAGTCCGGGACGTACCCCTACGAGCAGTACTTC. Residues: CASSIQSGTYPYEQYF.

This clonotype came up once. Its ends do not fully match the called genes, so a read error is possible. The chain uses TRBV7-4 and TRBJ2-6; D gene ambiguous. The CDR3 covers 11 residues. CDR1 SGHVT and CDR2 SQSDAQ come from the germline V gene. The CDR3 here is CASVGKNTEAF. The CDR3 coding sequence is TGTGCCAGCGTAGGGAAAAACACTGAAGCTTTC.

This chain links TRBV19 with TRBJ1-2; TRBD1 might be the D (5 bases). Germline V gene lookup returns CDR1 LNHDA and CDR2 SQIVND (reference sequence). The CDR3 consists of 13 residues. V lost 5 bases to trimming and J lost 5 bases, with 12 bases between them. CDR3 in amino acids: CASSDLGPYGYTF. CDR3 in DNA: TGTGCCAGTAGTGACTTGGGACCGTATGGCTACACCTTC.

The rearrangement links TRBV15 to TRBJ1-2; 11 nucleotides line up with TRBD1. Germline lookup yields CDR1 LNHNV and CDR2 YYDKDF (reference sequence). CDR3 length: 17 amino acids. The trim removed 2 bases at V and 4 bases at J, leaving 9 bases unmatched. In DNA form, the CDR3 reads TGTGCCACCAGCAGACGAATCGGACAGGGGGCCTCCTATGGCTACACCTTC. Amino acid sequence: CATSRRIGQGASYGYTF.

The chain has TRBV29-1 and TRBJ1-1, with D maybe TRBD1 (5 bases). Trimming took off 2 bases at V and 4 bases at J, with 8 bases between the two ends. Germline V lookup: CDR1 SQVTM, CDR2 ANQGSEA. This CDR3 has 12 residues. In nucleotides, the CDR3 is TGCAGCGTTGAAACAGGAAGCACTGAAGCTTTCTTT. Amino acids: CSVETGSTEAFF.

There are many counts of this clonotype. This chain joins TRBV30 and TRBJ2-3, with a tentative D call TRBD2 (5 bases). The length of the CDR3 is 14 residues. Germline CDR1 and CDR2: GTSNPN and SVGIG (reference sequence). Trimming removed 0 bases from V and 5 bases from J, with 12 bases in between. CDR3 DNA sequence: TGTGCCTGGAGTGTATTAGGCGGGCGAGATACGCAGTATTTT. Translated, it gives CAWSVLGGRDTQYF.

V gene TRBV9 combines with J gene TRBJ2-7; 8 bases agree with TRBD1. This CDR3 spans 15 amino acids. Germline CDR1 SGDLS, CDR2 YYNGEE. Trimming took 4 bases from V and 2 from J; bases not matched to a gene: 8. CDR3: CASSRTGQGAYEQYF. As DNA, the CDR3 is TGTGCCAGCAGCAGAACTGGACAGGGCGCCTACGAGCAGTACTTC.

The chain employs TRBV24-1 and TRBJ2-5; no firm D call. V was clipped by 1 base and J by 5 bases, with 16 bases between them. The CDR3 is 16 residues long. Germline V lookup: CDR1 KGHDR, CDR2 SFDVKD. The CDR3 DNA is TGTGCCACCAGTGATTTTAGGAAGGGTTCCCGGGAGACCCAGTACTTC. Translating gives CATSDFRKGSRETQYF.

V gene TRBV24-1 combines with J gene TRBJ1-5; D possibly corresponds to TRBD1 (5 bases). CDR3 length equals 13 residues. Per germline, CDR1 KGHDR and CDR2 SFDVKD. Trimming took off 7 bases at V and 4 bases at J, with 10 bases between the two ends. The CDR3, as DNA: TGTGCCACCAGGCAGGACACTAATCAGCCCCAGCATTTT. Translating it yields CATRQDTNQPQHF.

This clonotype was recorded many times. V gene TRBV6-1 combines with J gene TRBJ1-3; no clear D. The CDR3 loop spans 15 amino acids. The V end was cut by 6 bases, the J end by 0 bases, with 12 bases between. Germline V gives CDR1 MNHNS, CDR2 SASEGT. Here the CDR3 reads CASSLTYDSGNTIYF. The CDR3 DNA sequence: TGTGCCAGCAGCCTAACGTACGACTCTGGAAACACCATATATTTT.

This clonotype occurred once. Here the CDR3 DNA reads TGTGCCAGCAGAAGGGAAGGCGAGCAGTACTTC. The encoded protein is CASRREGEQYF. The rearrangement links TRBV7-8 to TRBJ2-7; the D is unclear. This CDR3 has 11 residues. V lost 6 bases to trimming and J lost 6 bases, with 9 bases between them. Germline lookup yields CDR1 SGHVS and CDR2 FQNEAQ.

Note on this clonotype: Mismatch with germline at one junction end may stem from a read error. This chain connects TRBV7-9 to TRBJ2-7, with D perhaps being TRBD1 or TRBD2 (6 bases each). Germline V gene data show CDR1 as SEHNR and CDR2 as FQNEAQ (reference sequence). CDR3 length: 13 amino acids. The CDR3, as DNA: TGTGCCAGCAGCTTTTTACAGGGAGGAGGGTTAAACTTC. Its protein product is CASSFLQGGGLNF.

The chain's CDR3 is CASSLERNEKLFF. Here the CDR3 DNA reads TGCGCCAGCAGCTTGGAAAGAAATGAAAAACTGTTTTTT. V gene TRBV5-1 combines with J gene TRBJ1-4; D is uncertain. Between the trimmed V and J ends, which lost 0 bases and 5 bases, there was a span of 5 bases. The CDR3 is made up of 13 amino acids. Germline loops: CDR1 SGHRS, CDR2 YFSETQ. Combining the CDR3 with reference TRBV5-1 and TRBJ1-4 gives the whole variable domain KAGVTQTPRYLIKTRGQQVTLSCSPISGHRSVSWYQQTPGQGLQFLFEYFSETQRNKGNFPGRFSGRQFSNSRSEMNVSTLELGDSALYLCASSLERNEKLFFGSGTQLSVL.

This chain uses TRBV6-5 with TRBJ1-1, with D tentatively TRBD1 (5 bases). This CDR3 is built from 14 residues. Germline V CDR1 and CDR2: MNHEY, SVGAGI. V was pared by 8 bases and J by 0 bases, with 13 bases between. The CDR3 loop is CASGSGALNTEAFF. CDR3 nucleotide sequence: TGTGCCAGCGGAAGTGGGGCCCTGAACACTGAAGCTTTCTTT.

V and J are TRBV24-1 and TRBJ1-5; no clear D. The CDR3 loop spans 11 amino acids. Germline loops: CDR1 KGHDR, CDR2 SFDVKD. The CDR3 region has the DNA TGTGCTAGCGAGGGTGATCAGCCCCAGCATTTT. It is translated as CASEGDQPQHF.

This clonotype was observed many times. The gene calls are TRBV5-1 and TRBJ2-3; D is uncertain. Germline values: CDR1 SGHRS, CDR2 YFSETQ. The CDR3 contains 15 residues. V was cut by 0 bases and J by 2 bases, with 10 bases left in between. The CDR3 spells CASSLARKNTDTQYF. The DNA for the CDR3 is TGCGCCAGCAGCTTGGCGAGAAAAAACACAGATACGCAGTATTTT.

The CDR3 nucleotides are TGTGCCAGCAGCTCCAAACAGGGGATTATCACTGAAGCTTTCTTT. It codes for CASSSKQGIITEAFF. The chain is built from TRBV7-9 and TRBJ1-1, with 7 bases fitting TRBD1. Trimming took 4 bases from V and 4 from J; bases not matched to a gene: 9. Germline V gene sequence: CDR1 SEHNR, CDR2 FQNEAQ (reference sequence). The CDR3 has 15 residues.

The V gene is TRBV7-8, the J gene TRBJ2-1; 9 nucleotides match TRBD2. V lost 4 bases, J lost 2 bases, and 6 bases stayed unmatched. Germline loops: CDR1 SGHVS, CDR2 FQNEAQ. The CDR3 is 16 residues long. The CDR3, as DNA: TGTGCCAGCAGCTGGGGACTAGCTTCCGCCTACAATGAGCAGTTCTTC. Translating it yields CASSWGLASAYNEQFF.

This clonotype was observed a single time. CDR3 bases: TGTGCCAGCAGTTTTTTCTCAGGGAGGAACACTGAAGCTTTCTTT. This translates into CASSFFSGRNTEAFF. The chain recombines TRBV12-3 or TRBV12-4 with TRBJ1-1; TRBD1 is a possible D gene (5 bases). Trimming shortened V by 3 bases and J by 1 base, and 12 bases separated the two germline ends. The CDR3 extends over 15 amino acids.

On this clonotype itself: Since no conserved phenylalanine or tryptophan closes the CDR3, a read error is the likely cause. The limits of the CDR3 on the DNA are not certain, so only TCRdb's listed CDR3 is given. The rearrangement joins TRBV5-1 to TRBJ2-7; the listed D gene, TRBD2, was not tested against the DNA. CDR1 and CDR2 (germline): SGHRS, YFSETQ. 8 amino acids form the CDR3, both terminal residues included. The CDR3 is CASSLGSG.